This T cell receptor beta chain was found in a study of cytomegalovirus exposure and HLA in healthy donors. This CDR3 is 16 amino acids long. Germline V gene lookup returns CDR1 LGHNA and CDR2 YNFKEQ. V was clipped by 0 bases and J by 3 bases, with 12 bases between them. Whole-study results and caveats: CMV antigen specificity was confirmed in vitro for a few CMV-associated chains. Across donors, most TCRs were seen rarely, yet some public ones were widespread.

Use of 60 Vbeta and 13 Jbeta primers characterized the PCR. The protocol was immunoSEQ multiplex PCR, while the TCRdb copy is restricted to in-frame clones and leaves out a portion. The sample contains about 110,000 clones, 79% of which appear only once. This clone was counted between two and nine times. The antigen is undetermined. The sequence was collected from a woman aged 18-35 years in good health and CMV-seropositive. J is TRBJ1-5 and V is TRBV4-2; unclear D gene. Sample: PBMCs. CDR3 DNA sequence: TGTGCCAGCAGCCAAGATTTATTACAGACCAATCAGCCCCAGCATTTT. It codes for CASSQDLLQTNQPQHF.